This is a list of T cell receptor beta chains from one sample in a study of OX40 agonist ivuxolimab in advanced cancers. Assay: immunoSEQ multiplex PCR; the TCRdb copy retains only in-frame clones and omits some. In the table there are about 98,000 clones, just under 95% of which are singletons. Here the sequenced sample was CD4+ or CD8+ T cells sorted from blood, taken in a trial of the OX40 agonist ivuxolimab. The source is an adult with an advanced solid tumor such as melanoma, head and neck, liver or kidney cancer. CDR3s include the opening cysteine and the closing phenylalanine or tryptophan. A D gene is named only where the DNA matches it firmly. Size is stated for part of the rows, as once, few or many counts, or as a class when the clone is expanded.

d_call j_call v_call clone_size cdr3_aa cdr3_nt
TRBD1 TRBJ1-3 TRBV10-2 once CATMSGGLSGNTIYF TGCGCCACTATGTCAGGGGGCCTCTCTGGAAACACCATATATTTT
. TRBJ2-4 TRBV7-2 . CASSLARANIQYF TGTGCCAGCAGCTTAGCGCGAGCAAACATTCAGTACTTC
TRBD2 TRBJ2-7 TRBV7-2 . CASNPGLAVYEQYF TGTGCCAGCAACCCGGGACTAGCGGTCTACGAGCAGTACTTC
. TRBJ1-1 TRBV30 . CAWSGFGGERNPEAFF TGTGCCTGGAGTGGATTCGGGGGGGAACGAAATCCTGAAGCTTTCTTT
. TRBJ1-2 TRBV7-2 . CASSRTNWGYTF TGTGCCAGCAGCCGGACTAATTGGGGCTACACCTTC
. TRBJ1-5 TRBV11-3 . CASSLAGGRDQPQHF TGTGCCAGCAGCTTAGCGGGGGGGCGTGATCAGCCCCAGCATTTT
. TRBJ1-4 TRBV15 . CATSRGEVANEKLFF TGTGCCACCAGCAGAGGGGAAGTTGCTAATGAAAAACTGTTTTTT
. TRBJ2-2 TRBV9 . CASSVAGQRNTGELFF TGTGCCAGCAGCGTAGCTGGGCAGAGAAACACCGGGGAGCTGTTTTTT
. TRBJ1-3 TRBV6-1 . CASSEQGLDTIYF TGTGCCAGCAGTGAACAGGGTCTGGACACCATATATTTT
TRBD2 TRBJ2-3 TRBV4-1 . CASSRSPSGSTDTQYF TGCGCCAGCAGCCGAAGCCCTAGCGGAAGCACAGATACGCAGTATTTT
. TRBJ1-2 TRBV7-8 . CASSLRLTGTYGYTF TGTGCCAGCAGCTTACGGTTGACAGGCACCTATGGCTACACCTTC
. TRBJ1-5 TRBV11-3 . CASSRTSYPSQPQHF TGTGCCAGCAGCCGTACTTCCTACCCTTCCCAGCCCCAGCATTTT
TRBD1 TRBJ1-4 TRBV9 . CASSRQTGGKLFF TGTGCCAGCAGCAGACAGACAGGGGGAAAACTGTTTTTT
. TRBJ2-3 TRBV9 . CASSVESTDTQYF TGTGCCAGCAGCGTTGAAAGCACAGATACGCAGTATTTT
. TRBJ1-3 TRBV5-4 . CASSPAAGNTIYF TGTGCCAGCAGCCCGGCAGCCGGAAACACCATATATTTT
. TRBJ2-3 TRBV4-2 . CASSQDPPRGADTQYF TGTGCCAGCAGCCAAGATCCACCCCGCGGCGCAGATACGCAGTATTTT
TRBD1 TRBJ1-6 TRBV6-5 once CASGEGARDSPLHF TGTGCCAGCGGCGAGGGGGCTCGAGATTCACCCCTCCACTTT
. TRBJ2-5 TRBV19 . CASSPGGETQYF TGTGCCAGTAGTCCCGGGGGAGAGACCCAGTACTTC
TRBD1 TRBJ1-1 TRBV6-5 . CASSYRGQGDTEAFF TGTGCCAGCAGTTACCGAGGACAGGGGGACACTGAAGCTTTCTTT
TRBD1 TRBJ1-1 TRBV30 . CAWLGTVGTEAFF TGTGCCTGGTTGGGGACAGTGGGGACTGAAGCTTTCTTT
. TRBJ1-5 TRBV6-1 . CASSEMGNLGPQHF TGTGCCAGCAGTGAAATGGGAAACCTAGGGCCCCAGCATTTT
. TRBJ1-3 TRBV7-9 . CASSFGDPEAGNTIYF TGTGCCAGCAGCTTTGGGGACCCCGAGGCTGGAAACACCATATATTTT
. TRBJ2-1 TRBV28 . CASSLYPSQRGAPEQFF TGTGCCAGCAGTTTATACCCCTCCCAACGGGGGGCCCCCGAGCAGTTCTTC
. TRBJ1-6 TRBV6-5 many CASSRGGSGSPLHF TGTGCCAGCAGCCGGGGGGGGTCGGGTTCACCCCTCCACTTT
. TRBJ2-5 TRBV28 . CASSLTRGGRETQYF TGTGCCAGCAGTTTAACTAGGGGGGGGCGGGAGACCCAGTACTTC
TRBD2 TRBJ2-3 TRBV7-3 . CASSFASGGGDTQYF TGTGCCAGCAGCTTCGCTAGCGGGGGAGGAGATACGCAGTATTTT
. TRBJ1-5 TRBV6-1 . CASAYYSNQPQHF TGTGCCAGTGCTTACTATAGCAATCAGCCCCAGCATTTT
. TRBJ2-4 TRBV18 . CASSPPFGENIQYF TGTGCCAGCTCACCACCGTTCGGGGAAAACATTCAGTACTTC
. TRBJ1-3 TRBV5-1 . CASSLWEQNSGNTIYF TGCGCCAGCAGCTTGTGGGAACAGAACTCTGGAAACACCATATATTTT
. TRBJ1-4 TRBV19 . CASSIDRIEKLFF TGTGCCAGTAGTATAGATCGGATTGAAAAACTGTTTTTT
TRBD2 TRBJ2-1 TRBV15 . CATSRAGLAEGYEQFF TGTGCCACCAGCAGAGCGGGGCTAGCGGAGGGCTATGAGCAGTTCTTC
. TRBJ2-1 TRBV4-3 once CASSPSPVRFSPANEQFF TGCGCCAGCAGCCCATCACCCGTTAGGTTTTCCCCTGCCAATGAGCAGTTCTTC
. TRBJ2-6 TRBV9 . CASSVTSGANVLTF TGTGCCAGCAGCGTAACCTCTGGGGCCAACGTCCTGACTTTC
TRBD1 TRBJ2-6 TRBV19 . CASSISTGAGANVLTF TGTGCCAGTAGTATTTCCACAGGGGCTGGGGCCAACGTCCTGACTTTC
TRBD1 TRBJ2-5 TRBV4-1 . CASSPFGTGFSETQYF TGCGCCAGCAGCCCCTTTGGGACAGGGTTTTCAGAGACCCAGTACTTC
. TRBJ2-7 TRBV5-6 . CASSFHQEQYF TGTGCCAGCAGCTTCCACCAGGAGCAGTACTTC
. TRBJ1-5 TRBV5-1 . CASSLGQGGNQPQHF TGCGCCAGCAGCTTGGGTCAAGGCGGCAATCAGCCCCAGCATTTT
. TRBJ2-6 TRBV7-2 . CASRVSGANVLTF TGTGCCAGCAGGGTATCTGGGGCCAACGTCCTGACTTTC
. TRBJ1-1 TRBV7-2 . CASSLGRYAEPRAFF TGTGCCAGCAGCTTAGGGAGGTACGCAGAGCCTAGGGCTTTCTTT
TRBD1 TRBJ1-2 TRBV5-4 . CASSLMAGGSYTF TGTGCCAGCAGCTTGATGGCAGGGGGAAGCTACACCTTC
. TRBJ1-5 TRBV28 . CASSSPGRDGNQPQHF TGTGCCAGCAGTTCCCCAGGCAGGGATGGCAATCAGCCCCAGCATTTT
. TRBJ1-3 TRBV5-1 . CASSNTGSSGNTIYF TGCGCCAGCAGCAACACAGGGAGCTCTGGAAACACCATATATTTT
TRBD1 TRBJ1-5 TRBV28 . CASSPGQGSQPQHF TGTGCCAGCAGTCCTGGACAGGGGAGTCAGCCCCAGCATTTT